Following are 31 T cell receptor beta chains from one sample sequenced in a study of blood T cell repertoires in COVID-19. Measured with immunoSEQ multiplex PCR; TCRdb has only the in-frame clones, and not every one. This sample has tens of thousands of clones; roughly 80% occur once, and the top ten carry just under 6%. Material: peripheral blood. These receptors all stem from a man between 60 and 75 years old with active or convalescent COVID-19.

The chain employs TRBV27 and TRBJ2-1, with 8 bases fitting TRBD1. This CDR3 contains 14 residues. Looked up from germline, CDR1 is MNHEY and CDR2 is SMNVEV (reference sequence). Trimming at V came to 4 bases and at J to 10 bases, leaving 9 bases not matched to a gene. This chain's CDR3 is CASSSGQGIKEQFF. In DNA form, the CDR3 reads TGTGCCAGCAGTTCCGGACAGGGTATAAAGGAGCAGTTCTTC.

CDR3 region: CASSRNRVQETQYF. The CDR3 DNA is TGTGCCAGCAGCCGGAACAGGGTTCAAGAGACCCAGTACTTC. The chain has TRBV3-1 (or the pseudogene TRBV3-2) and TRBJ2-5; D is perhaps TRBD1 (6 bases). The CDR3 contains 14 residues. The V gene lost 4 bases and the J gene lost 2 bases, with 11 bases spanning the gap. The germline V gene has CDR1 LGHDT and CDR2 YNNKEL (reference sequence).

This chain connects TRBV6-5 to TRBJ1-2; TRBD1 is a possible D gene (6 bases). The CDR3 consists of 14 residues. V was cut by 8 bases and J by 4 bases, with 17 bases left in between. Germline-derived CDR1 and CDR2 are MNHEY and SVGAGI. CDR3 DNA: TGTGCCAGCCTACAACTACAGGGTGCCTATGGCTACACCTTC. Translating it yields CASLQLQGAYGYTF.

This rearrangement joins TRBV20-1 to TRBJ1-2; the D is unclear. Trimming cost V 3 bases and J 4 bases, with 12 bases left between them. This CDR3 is built from 13 residues. CDR1 and CDR2 (germline): DFQATT, SNEGSKA (reference sequence). CDR3 nucleotide sequence: TGCAGTGCTAGTACTTCTGGGCTCTATGGCTACACCTTC. Protein product: CSASTSGLYGYTF.

The CDR3 DNA reads TGTGCCAGCAGTTCCGGACTGCTTCAGCCCCAGCATTTT. Protein: CASSSGLLQPQHF. V gene TRBV12-3 or TRBV12-4 combines with J gene TRBJ1-5; no reliable D call. This CDR3 is built from 13 residues. V dropped 4 bases and J dropped 6 bases, with 10 bases sitting between them.

This rearrangement joins TRBV19 to TRBJ1-2, with 10 bases identical to TRBD1. CDR1 and CDR2 from the germline V gene are LNHDA and SQIVND (reference sequence). V lost 4 bases and J lost 1; bases outside the gene matches: 9. The CDR3 runs 17 residues. DNA of the CDR3: TGTGCCAGTAGTACTGGGACAGGGGTTCCCTATAACTATGGCTACACCTTC. Protein sequence: CASSTGTGVPYNYGYTF.

V is TRBV7-2 and J is TRBJ1-5; TRBD1 agrees at 10 bases. CDR3 length: 14 residues. J lost 6 bases, V lost 5 bases, and 4 bases had no gene match. From germline, CDR1 is SGHTA and CDR2 FQGNSA. The DNA of the CDR3 is TGTGCCAGCAGCCGGGACAGGGGAGCTCAGCCCCAGCATTTT. Translated: CASSRDRGAQPQHF.

This clone appeared a few times. The V and J genes are TRBV6-6 and TRBJ1-3; 9 bases align to TRBD1. J was trimmed by 9 bases and V by 6 bases; bases with no gene match: 9. Germline V gives CDR1 MNHNY, CDR2 SVGAGI (reference sequence). The CDR3 is 14 residues long. Here the CDR3 DNA reads TGTGCCAGCAGAGGACAGGGGATACCATCCACCATATATTTT. Protein product: CASRGQGIPSTIYF.

Only one count was recorded for this clone. The CDR3 spells CASQGFKGYTF. The CDR3 coding sequence is TGTGCCAGCCAGGGATTCAAGGGCTACACCTTC. The gene calls are TRBV19 and TRBJ1-2, with D perhaps TRBD1 (5 bases). The germline V gene encodes CDR1 LNHDA and CDR2 SQIVND (reference sequence). The CDR3 consists of 11 residues. V lost 9 bases and J 8 bases, leaving 13 bases between the germline ends.

The V gene is TRBV6-5, the J gene TRBJ2-7; tentative D call: TRBD1 (5 bases). Between the trimmed V and J ends, which lost 0 bases and 5 bases, there was a span of 14 bases. CDR1 MNHEY and CDR2 SVGAGI come from the germline V gene. CDR3 size: 15 residues. CDR3 region: CASSYSMGGAHEQYF. The CDR3 region has the DNA TGTGCCAGCAGTTACTCCATGGGTGGGGCCCACGAGCAGTACTTC.

J is TRBJ2-5 and V is TRBV5-6, with 7 nucleotides matching TRBD1. The germline V gene encodes CDR1 SGHDT and CDR2 YYEEEE. The CDR3 totals 14 residues. Trimming removed 5 bases from V and 7 bases from J; junction bases left unmatched: 11. CDR3 amino acids: CASRATGERVTQYF. The CDR3 DNA reads TGTGCCAGCAGGGCTACAGGGGAAAGAGTGACCCAGTACTTC.

The chain employs TRBV11-2 and TRBJ2-1, with 8 positions matching TRBD1. This CDR3 contains 15 residues. Unmatched junction bases numbered 3, after V lost 5 bases and J lost 0 bases. Germline V gene lookup returns CDR1 SGHAT and CDR2 FQNNGV. CDR3 sequence: CASSNRGSSYNEQFF. The CDR3 DNA reads as TGTGCCAGCAGCAACAGGGGGAGCTCCTACAATGAGCAGTTCTTC. Complete variable domain (other parts from reference TRBV11-2 and TRBJ2-1): EAGVAQSPRYKIIEKRQSVAFWCNPISGHATLYWYQQILGQGPKLLIQFQNNGVVDDSQLPKDRFSAERLKGVDSTLKIQPAKLEDSAVYLCASSNRGSSYNEQFFGPGTRLTVL.

V usage is TRBV6-5 and J usage is TRBJ1-2; 7 bases line up with TRBD1. This CDR3 is 14 amino acids long. The V segment lost 0 bases and the J segment 8 bases; nucleotides outside the gene matches: 6. Germline V gives CDR1 MNHEY, CDR2 SVGAGI. The CDR3 here is CASSYSTGAKGYTF. The CDR3 coding sequence is TGTGCCAGCAGTTACTCCACAGGGGCGAAGGGCTACACCTTC.

This rearrangement joins TRBV27 to TRBJ1-5; D might be TRBD1 (5 bases). This CDR3 is built from 14 residues. CDR1 is MNHEY and CDR2 is SMNVEV in the germline V gene (reference sequence). Between the trimmed V and J ends, which lost 6 bases and 4 bases, there was a span of 13 bases. CDR3 in amino acids: CASSLSQGNQPQHF. The CDR3 DNA is TGTGCCAGCAGCCTTTCCCAGGGAAATCAGCCCCAGCATTTT.

The CDR3 reads CASSLARGRRSPLHF. The CDR3 DNA reads TGTGCCAGCAGCTTAGCAAGGGGGCGTCGTTCACCCCTCCACTTT. The chain employs TRBV11-2 and TRBJ1-6; TRBD1 agrees at 7 bases. The germline V gene encodes CDR1 SGHAT and CDR2 FQNNGV. The CDR3 is 15 amino acids. V was clipped by 1 base and J by 9 bases; unmatched bases: 6.

This chain joins TRBV19 and TRBJ1-5; D ambiguous. The CDR3 consists of 17 residues. Trimming shortened V by 3 bases and J by 0 bases, and 15 bases separated the two germline ends. Looked up from germline, CDR1 is LNHDA and CDR2 is SQIVND (reference sequence). This chain's CDR3 is CASSIEMGGYSNQPQHF. The CDR3 DNA follows: TGTGCCAGTAGTATTGAGATGGGAGGCTATAGCAATCAGCCCCAGCATTTT.

The V and J genes are TRBV5-6 and TRBJ2-7, with a weak D call TRBD1 (6 bases). The CDR3 is 16 residues long. CDR1 SGHDT and CDR2 YYEEEE come from the germline V gene. With 0 bases removed from V and 3 bases from J, the gap between germline ends came to 16 bases. CDR3 loop: CASSLARPGELYEQYF. The CDR3 DNA is TGTGCCAGCAGCTTGGCTCGCCCAGGGGAACTCTACGAGCAGTACTTC.

The chain couples TRBV5-4 to TRBJ2-1; tentatively, D is TRBD2 (7 bases). The CDR3 runs to 17 residues. Trimming took off 0 bases at V and 4 bases at J, with 17 bases between the two ends. CDR1 is SGHNT, CDR2 YYREEE, per germline (reference sequence). The CDR3 bases are TGTGCCAGCAGCTTGGCCACGGGCGGGGGCCTTTACAATGAGCAGTTCTTC. Translation: CASSLATGGGLYNEQFF.

CDR3 bases: TGTGCCAGCAGCCACCGGACTAGCGGCCCCACAGATACGCAGTATTTT. Residues: CASSHRTSGPTDTQYF. This sequence joins TRBV3-1 (or the pseudogene TRBV3-2) and TRBJ2-3, with 10 bases matching TRBD2. Germline V gene data show CDR1 as LGHDT and CDR2 as YNNKEL (reference sequence). The CDR3 runs 16 residues. V was pared by 3 bases and J by 2 bases, with 5 bases of the junction left unmatched.

This clone has a handful of counts. The chain combines TRBV7-8 with TRBJ2-7; weak D call: TRBD1 (6 bases). V was trimmed by 3 bases and J by 0 bases, leaving 9 bases between them. The CDR3 is 14 residues long. CDR1 and CDR2 (germline): SGHVS, FQNEAQ. The CDR3 nucleotides are TGTGCCAGCAGCTTCGACAGGAACTCCTACGAGCAGTACTTC. This sequence encodes CASSFDRNSYEQYF.

The rearrangement links TRBV3-1 (or the pseudogene TRBV3-2) to TRBJ1-4; TRBD1 aligns across 8 bases. Trimming removed 3 bases from V and 8 bases from J; junction bases left unmatched: 11. Germline loops: CDR1 LGHDT, CDR2 YNNKEL (reference sequence). The CDR3 spans 16 residues. The CDR3 reads CASSQGTGGLEEKLFF. CDR3 nucleotide sequence: TGTGCCAGCAGCCAGGGGACAGGAGGTCTTGAAGAAAAACTGTTTTTT.

V and J are TRBV14 and TRBJ2-7; D gene ambiguous. The CDR3 length is 13 residues. The V gene lost 4 bases and the J gene lost 3 bases, with 10 bases spanning the gap. Per germline, CDR1 SGHDN and CDR2 FVKESK. The CDR3, as DNA: TGTGCCAGCAGCCGGGCCGCCCACTACGAGCAGTACTTC. As protein: CASSRAAHYEQYF.

This rearrangement joins TRBV27 to TRBJ2-7; TRBD1 matches at 7 bases. V lost 4 bases and J lost 2; bases outside the gene matches: 11. The CDR3 runs 16 residues. CDR1 MNHEY and CDR2 SMNVEV come from the germline V gene (reference sequence). The CDR3: CASSSTRQGVPYEQYF. CDR3 nucleotides: TGTGCCAGCAGTTCCACCAGACAGGGCGTACCCTACGAGCAGTACTTC.

The chain joins TRBV7-2 to TRBJ1-6, with D possibly TRBD1 on 6 matching bases. The CDR3 consists of 13 residues. Germline CDR1 is SGHTA and CDR2 is FQGNSA. Trimming removed 5 bases at V and 10 bases at J, with 12 bases between. CDR3 coding DNA: TGTGCCAGCAGCCCAATAGGACAGTCACCCCTCCACTTT. Amino acids: CASSPIGQSPLHF. Full variable domain (remainder filled in from reference TRBV7-2 and TRBJ1-6): GAGVSQSPSNKVTEKGKDVELRCDPISGHTALYWYRQSLGQGLEFLIYFQGNSAPDKSGLPSDRFSAERTGGSVSTLTIQRTQQEDSAVYLCASSPIGQSPLHFGNGTRLTVT.

The chain recombines TRBV19 with TRBJ1-5; 7 nucleotides line up with TRBD1. The trim removed 3 bases at V and 1 base at J, leaving 6 bases unmatched. The CDR3 runs to 16 residues. The germline V gene encodes CDR1 LNHDA and CDR2 SQIVND (reference sequence). CDR3 bases: TGTGCCAGTAGTATCACCCAGGGGGGAAGCAATCAGCCCCAGCATTTT. Its protein is CASSITQGGSNQPQHF.

The chain combines TRBV3-1 (or the pseudogene TRBV3-2) with TRBJ1-2, with TRBD1 matching over 8 bases. This CDR3 is built from 12 residues. Germline CDR1 LGHDT, CDR2 YNNKEL (reference sequence). The trim removed 8 bases at V and 5 bases at J, leaving 4 bases unmatched. CDR3 residues: CASRQGRYGYTF. The CDR3 nucleotides are TGTGCCAGCCGACAGGGGAGATATGGCTACACCTTC.

This chain joins TRBV10-3 and TRBJ1-1; weak D call: TRBD1 (6 bases). The V end lost 1 base, the J end lost 5 bases, and 11 bases lay between the germline ends. CDR1 is ENHRY and CDR2 is SYGVKD in the germline V gene. The CDR3 is made up of 14 amino acids. This CDR3 is CAISELGGGTEAFF. As DNA, the CDR3 is TGTGCCATCAGTGAGTTAGGGGGTGGAACTGAAGCTTTCTTT.

The chain combines TRBV4-1 with TRBJ2-1, with D unclear. The germline CDR1 and CDR2 sequences are MGHRA and YSYEKL. This CDR3 region has 14 residues. V was cut by 2 bases and J by 3 bases, with 8 bases left in between. DNA of the CDR3: TGCGCCAGCAGCCAACTGGGCAGCTACAATGAGCAGTTCTTC. Translating gives CASSQLGSYNEQFF.

J is TRBJ1-2 and V is TRBV6-2 or TRBV6-3, with TRBD1 matching 8 bases. This CDR3 comprises 15 residues. V shed 5 bases and J 8 bases; nucleotides not matched to a gene: 13. In germline, CDR1 is MNHEY, CDR2 SVGEGT. The chain's CDR3 is CASSHGQGSLDGYTF. The CDR3 DNA is TGTGCCAGCAGTCATGGACAGGGCTCACTCGACGGCTACACCTTC.

The chain employs TRBV5-1 and TRBJ2-5, with 9 bases lining up with TRBD2. CDR1 and CDR2 (germline): SGHRS, YFSETQ. V trimming: 5 bases; J trimming: 3 bases; junction bases outside the gene matches: 5. The length of the CDR3 is 14 residues. DNA for the CDR3: TGCGCCAGCAGTCCCGGGACTAGCAAAGAGACCCAGTACTTC. This sequence encodes CASSPGTSKETQYF.

This chain connects TRBV19 to TRBJ2-7, with 8 bases matching TRBD1. This CDR3 has 14 residues. Germline V gene sequence: CDR1 LNHDA, CDR2 SQIVND (reference sequence). Trimming cost V 4 bases and J 4 bases; bases outside gene matches: 6. The CDR3 sequence is CASSTSGQVYEQYF. CDR3 sequence (DNA): TGTGCCAGTAGTACATCGGGACAGGTTTACGAGCAGTACTTC.